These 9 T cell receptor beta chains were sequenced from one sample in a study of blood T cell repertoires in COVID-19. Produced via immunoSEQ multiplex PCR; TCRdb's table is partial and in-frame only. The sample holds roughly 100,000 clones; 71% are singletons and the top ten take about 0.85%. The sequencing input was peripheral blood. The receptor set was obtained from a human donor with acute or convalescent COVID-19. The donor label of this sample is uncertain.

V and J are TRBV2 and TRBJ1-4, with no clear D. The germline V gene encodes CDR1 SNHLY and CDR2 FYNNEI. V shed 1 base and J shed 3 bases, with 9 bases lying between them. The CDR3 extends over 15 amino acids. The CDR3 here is CASSEDGVPNEKLFF. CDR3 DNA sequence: TGTGCCAGCAGTGAAGACGGGGTGCCTAATGAAAAACTGTTTTTT.

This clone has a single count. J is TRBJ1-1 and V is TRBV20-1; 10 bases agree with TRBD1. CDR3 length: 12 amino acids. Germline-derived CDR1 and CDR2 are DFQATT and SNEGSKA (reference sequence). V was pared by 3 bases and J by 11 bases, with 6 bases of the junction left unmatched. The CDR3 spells CSASGTGDYAFF. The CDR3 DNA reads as TGCAGTGCTAGTGGGACAGGGGATTACGCTTTCTTT.

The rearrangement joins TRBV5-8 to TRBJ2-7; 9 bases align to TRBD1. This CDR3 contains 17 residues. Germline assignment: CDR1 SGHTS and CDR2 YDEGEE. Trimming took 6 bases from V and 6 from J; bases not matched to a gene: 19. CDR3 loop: CASTRGYSGQGSGEQYV. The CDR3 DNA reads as TGTGCCAGCACTCGGGGATACTCAGGACAGGGGAGCGGCGAGCAGTACGTC.

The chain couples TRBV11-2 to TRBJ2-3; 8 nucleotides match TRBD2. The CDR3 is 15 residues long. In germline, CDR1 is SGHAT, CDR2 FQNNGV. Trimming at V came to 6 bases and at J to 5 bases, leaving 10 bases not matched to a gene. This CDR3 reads CASSSYGRGGDTQYF. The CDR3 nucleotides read TGTGCCAGCAGTTCGTACGGACGGGGGGGAGATACGCAGTATTTT.

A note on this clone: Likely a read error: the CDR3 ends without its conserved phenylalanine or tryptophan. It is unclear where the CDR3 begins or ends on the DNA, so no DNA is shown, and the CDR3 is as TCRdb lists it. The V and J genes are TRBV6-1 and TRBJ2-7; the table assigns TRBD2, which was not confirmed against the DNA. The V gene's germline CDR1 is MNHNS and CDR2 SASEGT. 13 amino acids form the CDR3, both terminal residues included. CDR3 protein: CASSDNSGIAWNL.

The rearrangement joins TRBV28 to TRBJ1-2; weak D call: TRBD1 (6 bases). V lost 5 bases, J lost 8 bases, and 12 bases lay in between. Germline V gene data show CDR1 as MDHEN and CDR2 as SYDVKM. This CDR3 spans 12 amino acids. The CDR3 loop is CASSNGQRGYTF. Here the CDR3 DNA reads TGTGCCAGCAGTAACGGACAGCGGGGCTACACCTTC.

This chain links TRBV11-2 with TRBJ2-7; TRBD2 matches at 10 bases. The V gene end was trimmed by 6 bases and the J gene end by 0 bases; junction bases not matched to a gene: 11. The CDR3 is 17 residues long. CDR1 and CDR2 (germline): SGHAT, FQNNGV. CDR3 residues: CASRVGTSVISSYEQYF. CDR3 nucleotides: TGTGCCAGCAGGGTAGGGACTAGCGTAATTTCCTCCTACGAGCAGTACTTC.

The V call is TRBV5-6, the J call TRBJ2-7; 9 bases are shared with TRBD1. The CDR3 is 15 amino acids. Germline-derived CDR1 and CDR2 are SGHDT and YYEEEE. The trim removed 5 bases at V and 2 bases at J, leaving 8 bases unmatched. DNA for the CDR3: TGTGCCAGCAGACGAACAGGGGGCCCTCCCTACGAGCAGTACTTC. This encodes CASRRTGGPPYEQYF.

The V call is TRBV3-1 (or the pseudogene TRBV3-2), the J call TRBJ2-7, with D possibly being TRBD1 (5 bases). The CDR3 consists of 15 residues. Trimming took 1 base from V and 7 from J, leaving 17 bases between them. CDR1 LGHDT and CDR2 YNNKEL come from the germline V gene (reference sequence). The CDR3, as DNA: TGTGCCAGCAGCCAAGGGGGCAGGGCGTGGACGGAGCAGTACTTC. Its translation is CASSQGGRAWTEQYF.